This T cell receptor beta chain was sequenced for a study of T cell changes during pregnancy in multiple sclerosis. Germline CDR1 and CDR2: GTSNPN and SVGIG (reference sequence). The V end was cut by 0 bases, the J end by 6 bases, with 9 bases between. The CDR3 is 13 residues long. Data came from immunoSEQ multiplex PCR; TCRdb stores just in-frame clones and leaves some out. The sample holds 40,000 to 60,000 clones, about 94% seen once. The rearrangement uses TRBV30 and TRBJ1-5; D gene uncertain. Sample: CD4+ T cells from peripheral blood mononuclear cells, taken in the first trimester of pregnancy. The sequence derives from a female donor with multiple sclerosis, enrolled in a pregnancy study. The CDR3 is CAWSVSRSQPQHF. CDR3 sequence (DNA): TGTGCCTGGAGTGTTTCCCGTTCTCAGCCCCAGCATTTT.